Described below is a single T cell receptor (beta chain) sequence and its context. Its antigen is undetermined. CDR3 size: 13 residues. Germline trimming cut 7 bases from V and 2 bases from J; bases unmatched to any gene: 7. Germline V gene sequence: CDR1 SQVTM, CDR2 ANQGSEA. This entry is derived from a study of cytomegalovirus exposure and HLA in healthy donors. General observations from the study: Fewer N-insertions (relative to the approximately 700-donor mean) were reportedly seen in an Asian-associated ancestry cluster in a later analysis. Upon later analysis, TCR association rates were observed to vary by HLA locus, being highest for DRB1 and lowest for HLA-C. Available immune exposure information was restricted to CMV serostatus only.

With 60 Vbeta and 13 Jbeta primers, the PCR was carried out. The repertoire was sequenced with immunoSEQ multiplex PCR; TCRdb's copy has only in-frame clones and lacks some. The repertoire holds some 110,000 clones, with 65% to 75% as singletons. Each of the donors was a healthy bone marrow donor. The chain employs TRBV29-1 and TRBJ2-5, with 7 bases fitting TRBD2. What was sequenced was PBMCs. The clonotype was recovered from a man aged 30-40 years in good health and CMV-seropositive. DNA for the CDR3: TGCAGCGCTACCACGGGGGGACAAGAGACCCAGTACTTC. Its translation is CSATTGGQETQYF.